This T cell receptor (beta chain) came from a study of cytomegalovirus exposure and HLA in healthy donors (dated by TCRdb to 2015 to 2018). About the investigation overall: According to an earlier analysis of a few hundred of the donors, about 179 million T cells yielded 95 million to 140 million unique TCR beta sequences and about 300 Gb of sequence data. Approximately 310 gigabases of sequencing data and tens of millions of unique TCR sequences were included in an early release covering around 650 HLA-typed donors. Of the approximately 400 genotyped donors, roughly 85% fell in the genetic ancestry cluster associated with self-reported Caucasian donors. The aim of the study was to test whether cataloging public T cell receptors could identify signatures of past pathogen exposure. The study profiled the T cell repertoires of under 700 subjects by immunosequencing and related them to cytomegalovirus serostatus. Besides the first cohort of under 700 subjects, a separate validation cohort made up of over 100 different subjects was used. To predict cytomegalovirus infection status, the study brought together high-throughput TCR immunosequencing, statistical association of individual TCRs with disease status, and machine learning. In a later analysis, previously published TCR beta repertoires from about 640 donors were re-analyzed and high-resolution HLA genotyping was added so that TCR occurrence patterns could be studied. Rather than drawing on any new phenotypic data, the later analysis identified candidate immune exposures from TCR beta sequences and the way those sequences occurred across donors. An earlier analysis of 587 of the donors used high-throughput TCR beta sequencing to judge whether each TCR beta V gene segment behaved as functional or pseudogenic. Donor age, sex, ethnicity and CMV serostatus were compiled together with the repertoire data. Genome-wide SNP genotypes for about 65% of the 666 donors were used in a later genetic analysis, which treated that subset as a discovery cohort. Every repertoire in the discovery cohort had been generated on one and the same sequencing platform. Class I and class II HLA loci were covered by the typing at four-digit resolution. The number of typed donors differed by locus: about 620-630 for A, B, C, DRB1 and DQB1; some 500 for DQA1; 606 for DPA1; and about 450 for DPB1. Five DR-DQ haplotypes were handled as single units for association and clustering because linkage in the cohort was strong. Across around 400 genotyped donors of the cohort, an average of 235,054 unique TCR beta nucleotide sequences per donor were sequenced, and approximately 17% of those sequences were non-productive.

Libraries were prepared through the immunoSEQ multiplex PCR assay. For the multiplex PCR, a mixture combining 60 forward primers for TCR Vbeta segments and 13 reverse primers for TCR Jbeta segments was used. The CDR3 region of rearranged TCR beta genes was amplified from genomic DNA by a multiplex PCR assay. Amplified TCR beta libraries were sequenced as 87-base-pair reads on the Illumina HiSeq System. Under the source paper's analysis protocol: In a later analysis, tens of millions of unique TCR beta chains were counted across the 500 to 850 repertoires, and roughly 11 million of these chains were shared by at least two donors. To remove PCR and sequencing errors, raw reads were error-corrected and collapsed into unique sequences using a nearest-neighbor algorithm that merged closely related sequences. Alignment of CDR3 sequences to IMGT reference sequences was used to assign V, D and J gene segments. For a sequence to be retained, a match of at least six nucleotides to both a V gene segment and a J gene segment was required. Rearrangements were called productive when the CDR3 lacked stop codons and stayed in frame with V and J; all others were non-productive. CDR3 was defined by IMGT convention, running from the second conserved V-encoded cysteine to the conserved J-encoded phenylalanine. The earlier analysis of about 590 of the donors excluded sequences that lacked an unambiguous match to a single V gene segment. In an earlier analysis of several hundred of the donors, V segments were called functional above 56.7% productive rearrangements and were called segregating when the between-donor standard deviation exceeded 5%. A statistical classification framework was developed to diagnose cytomegalovirus status using the catalog of TCR beta chain sequences. V and J gene assignment, in a later analysis, came from comparing TCR nucleotide sequences with IMGT/GENE-DB human TR gene sequences. In a later analysis, CDR3 sequences and most-parsimonious VDJ recombination scenarios were assigned using the TCRdist pipeline. In a later analysis, each TCR beta chain was defined by its CDR3 amino acid sequence together with its V-gene family, and reads lacking a unique V-gene family were excluded. As a way to deal with suspected cross-contamination and a sequencing artifact, a later analysis dropped under 600 nucleotide sequences that were highly shared and had low generation probability. A later analysis calculated a clonal expansion index for each public chain from normalized within-repertoire ranks of inferred template counts. In a later analysis, generation probabilities were computed using a VDJ recombination model fitted to out-of-frame rearrangements, and the results were checked against IGoR. A later analysis scored TCR-TCR, TCR-HLA and TCR-CMV co-occurrence with hypergeometric tests, applying a repertoire-size bias correction to TCR pairs. A later analysis estimated false discovery rates by permuting HLA or CMV assignments 20 times. In a later analysis, co-occurring TCRs were grouped with DBSCAN, and TCRdist sequence similarity was added when clustering was performed within HLA-allele-positive subsets. Repertoires with fewer than 30,000 or more than 120,000 public chains were left out of co-occurrence clustering, as were about five repertoires with anomalous nucleotide sharing. TCRdb limited this immuneACCESS table to in-frame rearrangements with V and J called. A share of clones is missing; checked studies link under half to unresolved V genes, and the rest is unexplained. D and trimming were read from the DNA, whereas the V and J calls and clone size are those reported in that table. The sample table lists about 120,000 clones, under 90% of them with a count of one. The ten most abundant clones make up 2% to 2.5% of the sample.

In total, roughly 670 healthy bone marrow donors made up the cohort. Cohort members were all nominally healthy when sampled, although unrecorded immune exposures were likely present. The donor was CMV seronegative and belonged to the group of over 300 seronegative cohort members. Each donor provided a peripheral blood sample, and peripheral blood mononuclear cells were used for TCR beta sequencing. Genomic DNA extraction from the blood cell samples was performed with the Qiagen DNeasy Blood Extraction Kit. The paper as a whole reports these results and caveats: Compared with the approximately 700-donor mean, donors in an Asian-associated ancestry cluster had fewer N-insertions in productive TCRs, according to a later genetic analysis. When HLA alleles, especially DR and DQ, strongly co-occurred, attributing TCR associations to individual alleles was difficult. The study gave a list of 150 to 200 TCR beta chains associated with cytomegalovirus. Presence/absence analyses assumed roughly uniform sequencing depth across donors, an assumption that may not hold. Specific HLA alleles were associated with roughly 17,000 TCR beta sequences at a false discovery rate of 0.05 in a later analysis. A further reported finding was that TCR beta sequences accurately predicted the HLA-A and HLA-B alleles for most subjects in the first cohort. In vitro tests confirmed that three of the cytomegalovirus-associated TCR beta chains recognize cytomegalovirus antigens. In an earlier analysis of approximately 590 of the donors, most TCR beta V segments appeared in productive rearrangements about 87% or about 30% of the time, broadly matching IMGT annotations. In a later analysis, HLA-associated TCR beta chains showed more clonal expansion and lower generation probabilities than non-associated chains that were equally common. In a later analysis, most CMV-associated TCR beta chains were found to appear HLA-restricted, with HLA associations seemingly driven largely by CMV exposure. Only TCR beta chains were sequenced in this cohort, and the absence of alpha or paired-chain data limited detectable features. A cluster of highly shared sequence variants was judged likely to represent a technical artifact of the sequencing pipeline. Linkage disequilibrium might explain the correlated functional status among segregating V segments, but an unknown experimental factor could not be ruled out. V-gene and J-gene trimming of TCR beta chains was associated with a missense DCLRE1C variant in a later genetic analysis, and the association was replicated in an independent cohort. In both the original and validation cohorts, the classifier was reported to diagnose cytomegalovirus status with high specificity and sensitivity. It was suggested by the authors that the approach could potentially be generalized to other disease states and immunological phenotypes. Most TCR sequences were seen in very few donors, while some public TCRs were found in many individuals. Because the 87-base-pair reads could not distinguish some IMGT-functional V segments, including TRBV6-2 and TRBV6-3, those segments were excluded. Because counts were too low, approximately 18 rarely observed V segments, including chromosome 9 orphons, were excluded from the earlier analysis of some 540 of the donors. According to a later analysis, parvovirus B19, influenza, CMV and Epstein-Barr virus appeared linked to several top co-occurrence clusters. A later analysis found that TCR association rates varied across HLA loci, with DRB1 alleles showing the most associated TCRs and HLA-C alleles the fewest. HLA typing was unavailable for some donors at each locus, so association tests used only the typed subset. Immune exposure information for the cohort was limited to CMV serostatus.

As regards this clone: The specificity of this receptor is unknown. It has no much larger one-base neighbor in the sample; base qualities were not kept.

For CDR1 and CDR2, the germline V gene lists SGHRS and YFSETQ. There are 14 amino acids in the CDR3, from cysteine to phenylalanine inclusive. The read is trimmed to its CDR3 DNA, 42 bases read in frame from base 1. Trimming at the junction amounts to 8 bases on V and 5 bases on J, and the germline ends lie 19 bases apart. Sequenced sample: PBMCs. Recombination joined TRBV5-1 with TRBJ2-5; a weak D assignment points to TRBD2 (6 bases agree). This receptor was obtained from a middle-aged woman in good health and CMV-seronegative. The CDR3 here reads CASGFGTPEETQYF. The sequenced DNA is TGCGCCAGTGGGTTTGGGACTCCAGAGGAGACCCAGTACTTC. Full variable domain (CDR3 extended with the reference TRBV5-1 and TRBJ2-5 proteins): KAGVTQTPRYLIKTRGQQVTLSCSPISGHRSVSWYQQTPGQGLQFLFEYFSETQRNKGNFPGRFSGRQFSNSRSEMNVSTLELGDSALYLCASGFGTPEETQYFGPGTRLLVL.